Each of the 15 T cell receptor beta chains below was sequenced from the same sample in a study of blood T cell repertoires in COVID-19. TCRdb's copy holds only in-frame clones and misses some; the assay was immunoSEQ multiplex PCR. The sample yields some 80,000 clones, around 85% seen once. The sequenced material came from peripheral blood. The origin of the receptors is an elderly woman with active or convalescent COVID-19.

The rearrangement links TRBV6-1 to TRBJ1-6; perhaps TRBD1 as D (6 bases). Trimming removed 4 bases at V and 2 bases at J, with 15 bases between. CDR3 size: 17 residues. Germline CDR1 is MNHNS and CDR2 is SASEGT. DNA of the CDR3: TGTGCCAGCAGTGGAAGCCTAAGGACAGCCTATAATTCACCCCTCCACTTT. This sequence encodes CASSGSLRTAYNSPLHF.

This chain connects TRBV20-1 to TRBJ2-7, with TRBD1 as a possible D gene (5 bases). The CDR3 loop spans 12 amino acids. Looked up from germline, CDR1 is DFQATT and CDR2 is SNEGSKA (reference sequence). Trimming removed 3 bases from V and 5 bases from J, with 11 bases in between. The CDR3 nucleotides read TGCAGTGCTAGTGGTCAGGGCCACGAGCAGTACTTC. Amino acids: CSASGQGHEQYF.

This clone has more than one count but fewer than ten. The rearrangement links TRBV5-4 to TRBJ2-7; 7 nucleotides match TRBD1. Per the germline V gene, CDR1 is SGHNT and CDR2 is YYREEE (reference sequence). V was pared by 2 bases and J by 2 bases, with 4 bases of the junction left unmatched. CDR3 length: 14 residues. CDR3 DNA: TGTGCCAGCAGCTTAGGGACAGCGGCCTACGAGCAGTACTTC. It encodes CASSLGTAAYEQYF.

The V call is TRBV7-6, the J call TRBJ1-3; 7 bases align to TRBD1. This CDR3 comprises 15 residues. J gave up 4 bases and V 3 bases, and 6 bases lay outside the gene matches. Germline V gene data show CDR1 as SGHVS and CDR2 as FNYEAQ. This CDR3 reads CASSLDRPLGNTIYF. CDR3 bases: TGTGCCAGCAGCTTGGACAGGCCTCTCGGAAACACCATATATTTT.

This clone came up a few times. The CDR3 is CTSSHPLAGESGCKNIQYF. The CDR3, as DNA: TGCACCAGCAGCCACCCTCTAGCGGGAGAAAGTGGGTGCAAAAACATTCAGTACTTC. This chain links TRBV1 with TRBJ2-4; the table's D call of TRBD2 was not tested on the DNA. TRBV1 is a recognized pseudogene. The CDR3 is made up of 19 amino acids.

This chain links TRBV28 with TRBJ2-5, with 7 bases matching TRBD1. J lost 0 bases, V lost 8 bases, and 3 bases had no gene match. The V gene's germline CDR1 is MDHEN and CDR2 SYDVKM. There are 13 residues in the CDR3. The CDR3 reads CASRTGHQETQYF. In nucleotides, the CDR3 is TGTGCCAGCCGGACAGGCCACCAAGAGACCCAGTACTTC.

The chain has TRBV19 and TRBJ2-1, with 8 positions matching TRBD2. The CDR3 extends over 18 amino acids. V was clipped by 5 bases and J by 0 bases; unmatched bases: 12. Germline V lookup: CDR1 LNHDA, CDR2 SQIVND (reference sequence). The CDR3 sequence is CASSLSPGGLSSYNEQFF. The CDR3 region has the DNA TGTGCCAGTAGTCTTTCCCCGGGGGGGCTTAGCTCCTACAATGAGCAGTTCTTC.

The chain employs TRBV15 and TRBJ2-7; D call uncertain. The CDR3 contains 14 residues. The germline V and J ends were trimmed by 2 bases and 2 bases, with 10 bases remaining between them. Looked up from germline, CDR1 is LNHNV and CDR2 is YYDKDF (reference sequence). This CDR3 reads CATSRPQRAYEQYF. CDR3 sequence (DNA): TGTGCCACCAGCAGACCCCAACGGGCCTACGAGCAGTACTTC.

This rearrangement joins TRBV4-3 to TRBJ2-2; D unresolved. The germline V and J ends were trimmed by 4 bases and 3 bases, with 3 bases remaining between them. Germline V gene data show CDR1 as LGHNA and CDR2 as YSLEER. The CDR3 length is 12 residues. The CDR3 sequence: CASSRDTGELFF. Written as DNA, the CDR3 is TGCGCCAGCAGCCGAGACACCGGGGAGCTGTTTTTT.

In DNA form, the CDR3 reads TGTGCCAGCAGCGTAACAGGAACTTCGAGGGAGCAGTACTTC. Its protein is CASSVTGTSREQYF. The V gene is TRBV9, the J gene TRBJ2-7; TRBD1 is a possible D gene (5 bases). Germline V lookup: CDR1 SGDLS, CDR2 YYNGEE. V dropped 1 base and J dropped 7 bases, with 15 bases sitting between them. The CDR3 loop spans 14 amino acids. Together with reference TRBV9 and TRBJ2-7, the CDR3 gives the full variable domain: DSGVTQTPKHLITATGQRVTLRCSPRSGDLSVYWYQQSLDQGLQFLIQYYNGEERAKGNILERFSAQQFPDLHSELNLSSLELGDSALYFCASSVTGTSREQYFGPGTRLTVT.

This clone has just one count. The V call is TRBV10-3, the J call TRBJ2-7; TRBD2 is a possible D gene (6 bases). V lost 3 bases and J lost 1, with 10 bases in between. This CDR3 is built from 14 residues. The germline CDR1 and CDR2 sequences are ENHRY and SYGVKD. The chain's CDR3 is CAISDRLVSYEQYF. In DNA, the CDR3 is TGTGCCATCAGTGATAGACTAGTTTCCTACGAGCAGTACTTC.

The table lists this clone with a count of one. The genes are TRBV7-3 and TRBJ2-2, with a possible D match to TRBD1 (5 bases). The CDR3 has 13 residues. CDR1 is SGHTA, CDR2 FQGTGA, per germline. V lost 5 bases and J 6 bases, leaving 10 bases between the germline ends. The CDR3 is CASSLQGSGELFF. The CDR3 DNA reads TGTGCCAGCAGCCTCCAGGGTTCCGGGGAGCTGTTTTTT. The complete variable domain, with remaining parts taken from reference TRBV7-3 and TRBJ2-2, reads GAGVSQTPSNKVTEKGKYVELRCDPISGHTALYWYRQSLGQGPEFLIYFQGTGAADDSGLPNDRFFAVRPEGSVSTLKIQRTERGDSAVYLCASSLQGSGELFFGEGSRLTVL.

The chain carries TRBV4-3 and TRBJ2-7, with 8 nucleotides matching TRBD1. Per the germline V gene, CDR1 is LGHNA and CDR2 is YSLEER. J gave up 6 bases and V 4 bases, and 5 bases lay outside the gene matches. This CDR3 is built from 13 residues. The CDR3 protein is CASSRGQGGEQYF. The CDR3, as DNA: TGCGCCAGCAGCCGCGGACAGGGCGGCGAGCAGTACTTC.

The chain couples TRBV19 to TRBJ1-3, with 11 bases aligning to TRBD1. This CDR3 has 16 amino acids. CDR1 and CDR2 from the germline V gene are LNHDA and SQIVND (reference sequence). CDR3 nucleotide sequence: TGTGCGACGGGGGACAGGGGGACCCTCTCTGGAAACACCATATATTTT. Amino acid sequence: CATGDRGTLSGNTIYF.

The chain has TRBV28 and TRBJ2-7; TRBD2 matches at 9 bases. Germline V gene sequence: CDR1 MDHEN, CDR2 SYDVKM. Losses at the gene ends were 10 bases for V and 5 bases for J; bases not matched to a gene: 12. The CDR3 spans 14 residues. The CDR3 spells CATTRSGLAHEQYF. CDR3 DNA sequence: TGTGCCACCACGAGGTCGGGACTAGCACACGAGCAGTACTTC.